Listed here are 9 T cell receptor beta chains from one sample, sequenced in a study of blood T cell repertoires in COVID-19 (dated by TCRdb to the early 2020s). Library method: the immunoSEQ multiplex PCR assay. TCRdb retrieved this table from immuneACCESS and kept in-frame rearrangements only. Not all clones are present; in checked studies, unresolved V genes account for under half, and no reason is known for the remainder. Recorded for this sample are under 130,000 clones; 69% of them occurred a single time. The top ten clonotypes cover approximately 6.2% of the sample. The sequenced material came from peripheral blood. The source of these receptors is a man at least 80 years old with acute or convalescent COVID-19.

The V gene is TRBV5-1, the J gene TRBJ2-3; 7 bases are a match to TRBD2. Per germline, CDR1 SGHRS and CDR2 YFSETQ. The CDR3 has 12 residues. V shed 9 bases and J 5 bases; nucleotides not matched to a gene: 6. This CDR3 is CATGLEGDTQYF. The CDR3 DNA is TGCGCCACCGGACTAGAGGGAGATACGCAGTATTTT.

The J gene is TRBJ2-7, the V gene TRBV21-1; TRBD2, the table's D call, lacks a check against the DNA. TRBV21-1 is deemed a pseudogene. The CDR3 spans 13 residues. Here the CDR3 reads CASSSGGSDEQYF. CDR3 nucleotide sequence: TGTGCCAGCTCCTCTGGGGGGTCCGACGAGCAGTACTTC.

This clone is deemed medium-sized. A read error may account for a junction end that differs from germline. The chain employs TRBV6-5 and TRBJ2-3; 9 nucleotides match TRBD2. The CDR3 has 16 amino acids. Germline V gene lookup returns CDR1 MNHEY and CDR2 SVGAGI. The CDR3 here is CASSNSIAGGTDTQYF. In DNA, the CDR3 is TGTGCCAGCAGTAACTCCATAGCGGGAGGCACAGATACGCAGTATTTT.

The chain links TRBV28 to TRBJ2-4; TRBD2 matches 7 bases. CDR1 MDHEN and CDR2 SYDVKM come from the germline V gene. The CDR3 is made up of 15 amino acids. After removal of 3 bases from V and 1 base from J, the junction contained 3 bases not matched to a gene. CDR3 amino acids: CASSFWEGAKNIQYF. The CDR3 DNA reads TGTGCCAGCAGTTTTTGGGAGGGGGCCAAAAACATTCAGTACTTC.

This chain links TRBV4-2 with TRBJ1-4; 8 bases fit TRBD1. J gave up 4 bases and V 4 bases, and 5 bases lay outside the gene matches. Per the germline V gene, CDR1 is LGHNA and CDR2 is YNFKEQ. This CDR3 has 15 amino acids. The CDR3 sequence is CASSLQGAGNEKLFF. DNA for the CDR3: TGTGCCAGCAGCCTTCAGGGGGCGGGTAATGAAAAACTGTTTTTT.

The CDR3 DNA follows: TGTGCCAGCAGGGCAGGGAAGATAGTTTCCCACGAGCAGTACTTC. It translates to CASRAGKIVSHEQYF. The chain combines TRBV2 with TRBJ2-7, with a possible D match to TRBD1 (5 bases). Germline V gene lookup returns CDR1 SNHLY and CDR2 FYNNEI. The CDR3 loop spans 15 amino acids. Deletions cut 6 bases from V and 5 bases from J, with 20 bases between.

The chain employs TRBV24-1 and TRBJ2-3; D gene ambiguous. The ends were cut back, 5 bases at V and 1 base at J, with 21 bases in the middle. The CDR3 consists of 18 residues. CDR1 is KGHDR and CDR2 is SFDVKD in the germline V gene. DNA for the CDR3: TGTGCCACCAGTGCCCATACTGGTACTAAGGCGGGCACAGATACGCAGTATTTT. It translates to CATSAHTGTKAGTDTQYF.

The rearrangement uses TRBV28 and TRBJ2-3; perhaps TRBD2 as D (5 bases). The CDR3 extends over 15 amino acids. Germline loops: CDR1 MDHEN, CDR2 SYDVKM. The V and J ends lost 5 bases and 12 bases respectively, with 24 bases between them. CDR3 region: CASSGKRVASLSQYF. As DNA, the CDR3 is TGTGCCAGCAGTGGGAAGAGGGTAGCTAGCCTAAGTCAGTATTTT. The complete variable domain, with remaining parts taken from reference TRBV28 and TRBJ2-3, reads DVKVTQSSRYLVKRTGEKVFLECVQDMDHENMFWYRQDPGLGLRLIYFSYDVKMKEKGDIPEGYSVSREKKERFSLILESASTNQTSMYLCASSGKRVASLSQYFGPGTRLTVL.

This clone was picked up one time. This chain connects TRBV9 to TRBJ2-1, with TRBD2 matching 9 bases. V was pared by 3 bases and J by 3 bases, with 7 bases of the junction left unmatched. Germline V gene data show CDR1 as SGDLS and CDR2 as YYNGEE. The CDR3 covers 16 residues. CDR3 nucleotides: TGTGCCAGCAGCGAATCAACTAGCGGGTACTACAATGAGCAGTTCTTC. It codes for CASSESTSGYYNEQFF.